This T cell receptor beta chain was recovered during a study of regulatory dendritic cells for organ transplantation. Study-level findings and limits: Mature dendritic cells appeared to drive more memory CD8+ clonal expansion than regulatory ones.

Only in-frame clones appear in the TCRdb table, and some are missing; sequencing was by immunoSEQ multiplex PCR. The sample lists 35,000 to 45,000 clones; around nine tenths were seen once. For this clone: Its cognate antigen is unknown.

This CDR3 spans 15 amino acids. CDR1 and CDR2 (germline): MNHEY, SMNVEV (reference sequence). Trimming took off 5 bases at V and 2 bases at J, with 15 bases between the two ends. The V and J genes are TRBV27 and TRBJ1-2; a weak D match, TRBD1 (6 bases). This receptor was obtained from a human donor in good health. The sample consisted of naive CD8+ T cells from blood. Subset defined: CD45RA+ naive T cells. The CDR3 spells CASSDGGPLNYGYTF. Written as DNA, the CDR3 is TGTGCCAGCAGTGATGGGGGCCCCCTAAACTATGGCTACACCTTC.